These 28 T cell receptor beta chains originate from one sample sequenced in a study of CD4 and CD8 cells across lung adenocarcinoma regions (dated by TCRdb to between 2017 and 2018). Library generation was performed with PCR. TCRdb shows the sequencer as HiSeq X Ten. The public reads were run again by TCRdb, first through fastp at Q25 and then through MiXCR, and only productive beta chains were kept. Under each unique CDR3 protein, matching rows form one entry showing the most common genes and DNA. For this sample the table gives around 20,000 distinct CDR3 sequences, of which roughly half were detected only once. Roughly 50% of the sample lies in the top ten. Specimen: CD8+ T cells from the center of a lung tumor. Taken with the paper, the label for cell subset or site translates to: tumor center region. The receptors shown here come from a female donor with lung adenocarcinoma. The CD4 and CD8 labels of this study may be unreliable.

The CDR3 nucleotides are TGTGCCAGCCGCGAATCGGGAGCGGGAGCCAAAAACACGCAGTACTTC. It translates to CASRESGAGAKNTQYF. The chain has TRBV25-1 and TRBJ2-3; 8 bases fit TRBD2. The J call may be mistaken, given a closer DNA end match to TRBJ2-7. Germline lookup yields CDR1 MGHDK and CDR2 SYGVNS. The CDR3 has 16 residues.

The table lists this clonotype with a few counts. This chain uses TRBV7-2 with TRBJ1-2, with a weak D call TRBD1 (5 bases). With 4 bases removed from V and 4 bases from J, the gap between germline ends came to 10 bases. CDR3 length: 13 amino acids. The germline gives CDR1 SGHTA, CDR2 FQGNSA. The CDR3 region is CASSSDSLYGYTF. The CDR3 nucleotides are TGTGCCAGCAGCTCCGACAGCCTCTATGGCTACACCTTC.

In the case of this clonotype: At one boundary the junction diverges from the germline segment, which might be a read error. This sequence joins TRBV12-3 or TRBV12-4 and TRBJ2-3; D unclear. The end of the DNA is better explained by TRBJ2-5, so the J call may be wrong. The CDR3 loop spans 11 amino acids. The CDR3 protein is CASSEKDTQYF. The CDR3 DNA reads TGTGCCAGCAGTGAGAAAGATACCCAGTACTTC.

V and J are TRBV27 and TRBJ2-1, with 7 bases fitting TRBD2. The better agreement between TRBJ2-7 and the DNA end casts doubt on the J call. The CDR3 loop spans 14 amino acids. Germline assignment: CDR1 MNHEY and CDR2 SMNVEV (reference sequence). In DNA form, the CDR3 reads TGTGCCAGCAGTTCTTGGGAGGGCGGGGAGACGCAGTACTTC. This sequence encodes CASSSWEGGETQYF.

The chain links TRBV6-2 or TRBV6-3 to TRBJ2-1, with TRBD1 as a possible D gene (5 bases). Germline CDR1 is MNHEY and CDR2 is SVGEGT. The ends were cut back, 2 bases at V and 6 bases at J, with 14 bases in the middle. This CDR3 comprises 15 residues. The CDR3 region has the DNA TGTGCCAGCAGTTACGGCAGGGTGGTTTCCAATGAGCAGTTCTTC. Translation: CASSYGRVVSNEQFF.

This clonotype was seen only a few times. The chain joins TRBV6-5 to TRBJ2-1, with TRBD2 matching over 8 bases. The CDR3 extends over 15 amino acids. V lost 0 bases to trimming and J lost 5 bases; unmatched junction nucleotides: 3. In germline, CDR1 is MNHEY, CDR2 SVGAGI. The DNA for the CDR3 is TGTGCCAGCAGTTACTCAGCGGGAGCGAACAATGAGCAGTTCTTC. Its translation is CASSYSAGANNEQFF.

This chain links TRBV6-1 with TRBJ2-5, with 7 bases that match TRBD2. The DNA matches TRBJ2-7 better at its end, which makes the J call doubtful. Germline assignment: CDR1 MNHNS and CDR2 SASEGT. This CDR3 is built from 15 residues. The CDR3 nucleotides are TGTGCCAGCAGTGAAGCGCTGGACGGGGGGTACGAGCAGTACTTC. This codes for CASSEALDGGYEQYF.

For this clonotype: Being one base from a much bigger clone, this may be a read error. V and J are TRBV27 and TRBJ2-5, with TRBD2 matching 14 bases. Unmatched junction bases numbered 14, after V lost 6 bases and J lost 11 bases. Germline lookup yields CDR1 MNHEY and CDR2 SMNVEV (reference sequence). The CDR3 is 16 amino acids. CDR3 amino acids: CASRPTGTSGRNEQYF. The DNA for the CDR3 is TGTGCCAGCAGGCCAACCGGGACTAGCGGGAGAAATGAGCAGTACTTC.

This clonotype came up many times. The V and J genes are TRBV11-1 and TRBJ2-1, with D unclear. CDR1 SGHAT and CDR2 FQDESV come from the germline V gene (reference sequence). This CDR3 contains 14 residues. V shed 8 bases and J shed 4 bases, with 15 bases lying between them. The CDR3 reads CASSTGRQYNEQFF. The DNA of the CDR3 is TGTGCCAGCTCTACGGGCCGTCAGTACAATGAGCAGTTCTTC.

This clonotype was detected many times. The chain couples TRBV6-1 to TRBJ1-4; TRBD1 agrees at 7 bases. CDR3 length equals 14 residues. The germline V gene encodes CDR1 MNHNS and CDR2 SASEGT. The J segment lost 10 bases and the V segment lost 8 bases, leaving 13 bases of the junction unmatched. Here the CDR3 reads CASREGQLSRKLFF. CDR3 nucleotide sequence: TGTGCCAGCCGGGAGGGACAGTTGTCGCGAAAACTGTTTTTT.

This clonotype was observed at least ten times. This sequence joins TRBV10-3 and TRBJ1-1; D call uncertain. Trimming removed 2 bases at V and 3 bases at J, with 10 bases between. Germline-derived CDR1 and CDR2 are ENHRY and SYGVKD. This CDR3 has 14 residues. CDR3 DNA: TGTGCCATCAGTGAGGGTCCGTCCCACACTGAAGCTTTCTTT. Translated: CAISEGPSHTEAFF.

CDR3 DNA sequence: TGTGCCAGCAGTGCAATAGGGGGGCCAGATACGCAGTATTTT. Translation gives CASSAIGGPDTQYF. The chain employs TRBV2 and TRBJ2-3; the D call may be TRBD1 or TRBD2 (6 bases each). Per germline, CDR1 SNHLY and CDR2 FYNNEI. There are 14 residues in the CDR3. The V and J ends lost 4 bases and 4 bases respectively, with 12 bases between them.

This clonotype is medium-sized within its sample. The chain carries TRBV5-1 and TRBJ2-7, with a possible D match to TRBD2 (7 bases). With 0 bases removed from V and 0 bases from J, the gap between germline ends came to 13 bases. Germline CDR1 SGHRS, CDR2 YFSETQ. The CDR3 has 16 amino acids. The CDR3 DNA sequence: TGCGCCAGCAGCTTGGAGGGAGGGGGTTCCTCCTACGAGCAGTACTTC. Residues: CASSLEGGGSSYEQYF.

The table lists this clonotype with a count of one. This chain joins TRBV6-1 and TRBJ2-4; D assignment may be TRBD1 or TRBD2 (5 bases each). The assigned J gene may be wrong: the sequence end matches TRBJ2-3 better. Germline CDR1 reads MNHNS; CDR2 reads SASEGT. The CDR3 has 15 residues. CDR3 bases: TGTGCCAGCAGTCCGGGGCTGTGGGCCAAAGACACTCAGTATTTT. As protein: CASSPGLWAKDTQYF.

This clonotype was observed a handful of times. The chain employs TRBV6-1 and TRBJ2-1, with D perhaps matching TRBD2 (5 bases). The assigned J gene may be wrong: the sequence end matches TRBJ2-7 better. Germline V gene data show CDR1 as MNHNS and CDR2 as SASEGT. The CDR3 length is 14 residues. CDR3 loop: CASSGEGRRYEQYF. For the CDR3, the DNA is TGTGCCAGCAGTGGTGAGGGCCGTCGCTACGAGCAGTACTTC.

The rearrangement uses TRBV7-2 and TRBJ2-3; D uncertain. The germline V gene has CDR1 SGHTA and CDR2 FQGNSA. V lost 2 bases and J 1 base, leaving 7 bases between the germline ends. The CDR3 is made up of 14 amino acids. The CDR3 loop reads CASSLSGRTDTQYF. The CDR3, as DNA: TGTGCCAGCAGCTTATCGGGCCGCACAGATACGCAGTATTTT.

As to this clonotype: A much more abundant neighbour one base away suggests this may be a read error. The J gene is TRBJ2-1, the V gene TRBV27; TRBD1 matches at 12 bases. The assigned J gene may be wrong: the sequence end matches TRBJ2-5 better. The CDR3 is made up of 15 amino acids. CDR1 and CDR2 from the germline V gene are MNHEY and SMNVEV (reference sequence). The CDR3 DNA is TGTGCCAACAGTTCGGGACAGGGGGCTTGGGAGACCCAGTACTTC. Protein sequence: CANSSGQGAWETQYF.

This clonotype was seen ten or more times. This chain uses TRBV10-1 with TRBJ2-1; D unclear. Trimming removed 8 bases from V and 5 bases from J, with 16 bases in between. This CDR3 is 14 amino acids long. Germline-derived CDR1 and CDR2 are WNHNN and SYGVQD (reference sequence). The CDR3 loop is CASFFCPTNNEQFF. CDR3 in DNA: TGCGCCAGCTTTTTTTGTCCGACGAACAATGAGCAGTTCTTC.

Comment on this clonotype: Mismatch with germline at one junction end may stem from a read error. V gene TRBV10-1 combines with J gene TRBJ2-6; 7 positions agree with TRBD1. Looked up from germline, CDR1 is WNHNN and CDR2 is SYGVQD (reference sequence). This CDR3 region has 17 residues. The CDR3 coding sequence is TGCGCCAGCAGTGAGTGGGGACAGTTCTCTGGGGCCTACGAGCAGAACTTC. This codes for CASSEWGQFSGAYEQNF.

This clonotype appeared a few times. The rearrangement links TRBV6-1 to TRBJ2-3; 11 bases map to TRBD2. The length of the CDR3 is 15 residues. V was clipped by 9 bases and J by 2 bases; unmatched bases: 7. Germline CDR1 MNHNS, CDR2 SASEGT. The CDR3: CASWGTSGHTDTQYF. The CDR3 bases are TGTGCCAGTTGGGGGACTAGCGGACACACAGATACGCAGTATTTT.

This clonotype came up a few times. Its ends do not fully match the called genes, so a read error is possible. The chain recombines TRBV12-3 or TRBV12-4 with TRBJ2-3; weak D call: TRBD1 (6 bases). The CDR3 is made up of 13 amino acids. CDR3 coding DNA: TGTGCCAGCAGATTAGGGGGTGGCGATACGCAGTATTTT. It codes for CASRLGGGDTQYF.

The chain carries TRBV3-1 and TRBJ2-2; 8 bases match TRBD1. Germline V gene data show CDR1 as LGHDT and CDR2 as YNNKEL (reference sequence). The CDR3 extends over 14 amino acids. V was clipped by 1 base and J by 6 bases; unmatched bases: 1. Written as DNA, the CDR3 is TGTGCCAGCAGCCAAGCCAGGGGGCCCGGGGAGCTGTTTTTT. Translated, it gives CASSQARGPGELFF.

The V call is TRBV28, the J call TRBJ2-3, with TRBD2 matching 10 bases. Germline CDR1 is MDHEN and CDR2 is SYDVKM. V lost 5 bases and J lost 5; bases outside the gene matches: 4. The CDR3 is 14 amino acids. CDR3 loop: CASSGAGGIDTQYF. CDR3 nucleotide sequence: TGTGCCAGCAGTGGAGCGGGAGGGATAGATACGCAGTATTTT.

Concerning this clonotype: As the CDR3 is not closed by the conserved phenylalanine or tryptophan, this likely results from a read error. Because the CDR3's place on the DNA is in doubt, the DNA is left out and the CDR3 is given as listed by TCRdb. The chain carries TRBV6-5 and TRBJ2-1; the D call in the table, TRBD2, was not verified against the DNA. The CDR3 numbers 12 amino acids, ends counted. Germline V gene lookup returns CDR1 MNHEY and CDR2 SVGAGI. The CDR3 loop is CASSIPHRTSGR.

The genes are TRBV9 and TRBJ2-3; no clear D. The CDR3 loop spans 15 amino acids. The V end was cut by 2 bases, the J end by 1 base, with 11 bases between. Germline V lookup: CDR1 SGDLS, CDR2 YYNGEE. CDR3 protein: CASSVDQRRTDTQYF. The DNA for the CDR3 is TGTGCCAGCAGCGTCGACCAGAGGCGCACAGATACGCAGTATTTT.

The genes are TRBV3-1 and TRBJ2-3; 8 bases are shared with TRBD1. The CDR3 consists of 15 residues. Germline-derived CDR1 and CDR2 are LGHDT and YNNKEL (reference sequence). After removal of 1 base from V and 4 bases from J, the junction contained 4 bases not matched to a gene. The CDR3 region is CASSQVTGVPDTQYF. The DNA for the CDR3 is TGTGCCAGCAGCCAAGTGACAGGGGTTCCAGATACGCAGTATTTT.

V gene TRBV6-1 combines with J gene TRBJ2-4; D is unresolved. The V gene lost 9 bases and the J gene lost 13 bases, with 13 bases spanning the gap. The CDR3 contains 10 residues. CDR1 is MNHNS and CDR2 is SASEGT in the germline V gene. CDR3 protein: CASGSDMQYF. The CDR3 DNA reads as TGTGCCAGTGGGTCAGATATGCAGTACTTC.

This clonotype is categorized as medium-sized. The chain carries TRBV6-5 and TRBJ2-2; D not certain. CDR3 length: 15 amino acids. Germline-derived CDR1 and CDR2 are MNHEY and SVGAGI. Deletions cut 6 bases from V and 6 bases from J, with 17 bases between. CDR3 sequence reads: CASRLQSGIPGELFF. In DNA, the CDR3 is TGTGCCAGCAGACTCCAGTCCGGAATTCCCGGGGAGCTGTTTTTT.